This T cell receptor (beta chain) is drawn from a study of T cells in Graves' hyperthyroidism and ophthalmopathy (dated by TCRdb to the late 2010s). Regarding the complete study: Peripheral blood samples were taken at the time of initial diagnosis, prior to any treatment. To identify distinguishing TCR V-J signatures, a discovery cohort of 90 to 100 patients was used, comprising under 45 with Graves' ophthalmopathy and approximately 58 with stable Graves' hyperthyroidism. The paper describes TCR Vbeta CDR3 sequencing of 135 peripheral blood samples, made up of approximately 40 ophthalmopathy patients, around 78 hyperthyroidism patients and 17 progressor patients. After sampling, hyperthyroidism patients received methimazole starting at 30 mg daily, and ophthalmopathy patients received high-dose intravenous methylprednisolone. Prospective prediction of ophthalmopathy was tested in an independent validation cohort consisting of under 20 hyperthyroidism patients and 15 or so patients who later progressed to ophthalmopathy. In addition, the study compared T-cell repertoires in thyroid tissue and in blood from six Graves' hyperthyroidism patients. For training and testing, the approximately 92 patients in the discovery cohort were randomly divided in a 7:3 ratio. The full study reports these points: In validation, the model predicted progression to ophthalmopathy a median of about 5.9 months before onset, with approximately 71% sensitivity and about 75% specificity. No statistical method was used to set the sample size in advance, and investigators knew the group allocation. A model built on a 13 V-J signature distinguished ophthalmopathy from stable hyperthyroidism, reaching around 90% sensitivity and around 81% specificity in cross-validation and 80%/75% in testing. Most expanded thyroid clonotypes (frequency above 0.001) were also detected in blood, suggesting blood repertoires may reflect thyroid immune responses.

CDR1 and CDR2 (WNHNN, SYGVQD) derive from the germline V gene (reference sequence). Cut back by 7 bases and 7 bases, the V and J ends lie 19 bases apart. From cysteine to phenylalanine, the CDR3 is 15 amino acids long. The entry retains the CDR3 DNA only, 45 bases that are in frame from base 1. Stable Graves' hyperthyroidism was defined as the absence of progression to ophthalmopathy over 18 months of follow-up. The hyperthyroidism patients were between 18 and 65 years old and newly diagnosed, with a disease duration of less than 2 months. Patients with uncontrolled infections, other autoimmune diseases, pregnancy or lactation were excluded. Diagnoses relied on clinical symptoms, serum thyroxine and TRAb, thyroid ultrasound and orbital computed tomography. PBMCs were isolated from approximately 10 ml of fresh peripheral blood by Ficoll-Paque density gradient centrifugation. Trizol reagent was used to extract total RNA, and RNA quality was then checked on an Agilent 2100 Bioanalyzer.

This clonotype appeared a few times. Its target antigen remains unknown. Base quality data are lacking; no much larger clone is found one base away. The TCR beta CDR3 regions were amplified from RNA transcripts. The TCR CDR3 was subjected to a first round of RT-PCR using the HTBI primer set and the Qiagen OneStep RT-PCR kit. Libraries were constructed in a second round of multiplex PCR, after which size selection and purification were carried out. Sequencing of the libraries was done on an Illumina HiSeq2000 using paired-end 100 bp reads. On the authors' methods: Raw data were processed with SOAPnuke, discarding reads with adapters, uncalled bases, mean Phred below 15, or no exact constant-primer or identifier match. High-quality paired reads were merged with COPE v1.2.5, and unique nucleotide sequences were defined as clonotypes. Clonotypes were aligned to IMGT TRBV, TRBD and TRBJ reference segments using MiTCR v1.1. Analysis was restricted to V-J combinations with a frequency above 0.0001, which covered about 99% of repertoires. A TCS score was defined as the ratio of F50 (clonal expansion) to E x V (chaos), with BLOSUM62-based TCRdist applied between CDR3 peptides within each V-J. Welch's t-statistics and random forest reduced around 550 V-J features to 13, which were used in a naive Bayes classifier (R e1071). The public reads were reanalyzed by TCRdb: fastp trimming at Q25, MiXCR alignment, in-frame beta chains only. Each entry is one CDR3 protein sequence, shown with its most common DNA and genes. The V and J calls were not made by the authors but by TCRdb's processing. In all, the sample holds a few hundred thousand distinct CDR3 sequences, and 14% to 15% of those were seen once. The ten largest make up 30% to 35% of the sample.

The chain is made from TRBV10-1 and TRBJ2-2; TRBD1 is possibly the D segment (5 matching bases). The sequencing sample was made of blood. The sequence was obtained from a woman aged 25 to 39 with Graves' hyperthyroidism. The DNA sequence follows: TGCGCCAGCACCAACACCAGGGTTGTCCTCGGGGAGCTGTTTTTT. It specifies CASTNTRVVLGELFF.